The following is a TCR beta chain sequence with its context. The antigen is not known. Using unique molecular identifiers, the investigators prepared the TCRbeta library. Via MiXCR, TCRdb re-called the PCR reads, giving one row per CDR3 protein. The sample holds approximately 1,000,000 distinct CDR3 sequences, 25% to 30% seen once. The data stem from a study of T-cell reconstitution after alpha-beta-depleted transplantation in children. The study, taken as a whole, reports: After transplant, high TCRbeta diversity at day 60 in some patients arose from surviving recipient T cells and thymic progenitors. Roughly two months post-transplant, alpha-beta T cells reportedly originated from several hundred graft clones that had expanded. It was newly produced T cells that mostly accounted for T-cell counts and diversity one year after transplant.

The length of the CDR3 is 17 residues. Trimming left V 0 bases short and J 2 bases short, with 16 bases between. Germline V gene sequence: CDR1 LGHNA, CDR2 YNFKEQ. Sequencing was performed on PBMCs, mostly from graft donor cells, taken 360 days after TCRalphabeta/CD19-depleted stem cell transplant. The V and J genes are TRBV4-2 and TRBJ2-5; TRBD2 might be the D (6 bases). The origin of this receptor is a boy less than two years old who had a stem cell transplant for SCID, so the T cells may come from the graft donor. DNA of the CDR3: TGTGCCAGCAGCCAAGATTCTCCAGCGGGCCTACAAGAGACCCAGTACTTC. Translated, it gives CASSQDSPAGLQETQYF.